One sample yielded the 26 T cell receptor beta chains listed below, sequenced in a study of radiotherapy plus CTLA-4 blockade in lung cancer. Generated by immunoSEQ multiplex PCR, the TCRdb table keeps only in-frame clones and is missing some. The table records tens of thousands of clones, almost 65% of them present only once. Sequences were derived from peripheral blood, sampled from a patient treated with radiotherapy plus ipilimumab. The receptors derive from a human donor with non-small cell lung cancer who had a partial response to radiotherapy plus ipilimumab.

The chain employs TRBV10-3 and TRBJ2-1, with D possibly matching TRBD2 (5 bases). This CDR3 is 15 amino acids long. V was trimmed by 4 bases and J by 2 bases, leaving 12 bases between them. Germline lookup yields CDR1 ENHRY and CDR2 SYGVKD. The CDR3 loop is CAISVRPGTYNEQFF. In DNA, the CDR3 is TGTGCCATCAGTGTGAGACCGGGAACCTACAATGAGCAGTTCTTC.

The rearrangement uses TRBV4-1 and TRBJ1-2; TRBD1 is a possible D gene (5 bases). The germline V gene encodes CDR1 MGHRA and CDR2 YSYEKL. Trimming took 1 base from V and 7 from J, leaving 13 bases between them. This CDR3 contains 14 residues. CDR3 in amino acids: CASSQGLQGLGYTF. The CDR3 bases are TGCGCCAGCAGCCAAGGGTTGCAGGGACTTGGCTACACCTTC.

The CDR3 nucleotides are TGTGCCAGCAGTTACCGGAGGGGTGGTTCCTACGAGCAGTACTTC. Translation gives CASSYRRGGSYEQYF. The chain recombines TRBV6-5 with TRBJ2-7, with a weak D call TRBD2 (6 bases). CDR3 length: 15 amino acids. Trimming shortened V by 2 bases and J by 1 base, and 12 bases separated the two germline ends. Germline-derived CDR1 and CDR2 are MNHEY and SVGAGI.

V gene TRBV4-1 combines with J gene TRBJ2-2, with 10 bases fitting TRBD1. The ends lost 3 bases at V and 1 base at J; junction bases unmatched: 2. Germline V gene sequence: CDR1 MGHRA, CDR2 YSYEKL. The CDR3 totals 16 residues. This CDR3 is CASSQGDRGNTGELFF. The CDR3 nucleotides read TGCGCCAGCAGCCAGGGGGACAGGGGGAACACCGGGGAGCTGTTTTTT.

The V and J genes are TRBV7-3 and TRBJ2-3, with 13 bases aligning to TRBD2. The germline V gene has CDR1 SGHTA and CDR2 FQGTGA. CDR3 length equals 18 residues. V lost 0 bases, J lost 3 bases, and 6 bases stayed unmatched. DNA of the CDR3: TGTGCCAGCAGCTTAACAAGCGGACTAGCGGGAGTTACAGATACGCAGTATTTT. It specifies CASSLTSGLAGVTDTQYF.

This clone came up a few times. V usage is TRBV9 and J usage is TRBJ2-1, with 13 positions matching TRBD2. Germline trimming cut 3 bases from V and 4 bases from J; bases unmatched to any gene: 4. In germline, CDR1 is SGDLS, CDR2 YYNGEE. The CDR3 totals 16 residues. The CDR3: CASSEGGLAGYNEQFF. The CDR3 DNA sequence: TGTGCCAGCAGCGAAGGGGGACTAGCGGGGTACAATGAGCAGTTCTTC.

This clone was detected only a few times. The V gene is TRBV9, the J gene TRBJ1-6; 7 bases fit TRBD1. This CDR3 has 13 amino acids. CDR1 is SGDLS and CDR2 is YYNGEE in the germline V gene. The V gene end was trimmed by 0 bases and the J gene end by 9 bases; junction bases not matched to a gene: 0. In nucleotides, the CDR3 is TGTGCCAGCAGCGTAGACAGGGGTTCACCCCTCCACTTT. Amino acids: CASSVDRGSPLHF.

The rearrangement joins TRBV29-1 to TRBJ2-1; 10 bases map to TRBD1. J gave up 9 bases and V 3 bases, and 5 bases lay outside the gene matches. The CDR3 is 13 amino acids. CDR1 SQVTM and CDR2 ANQGSEA come from the germline V gene. CDR3 bases: TGCAGCGTTGAGCAGACAGGGGGCGGTGAGCAGTTCTTC. Its translation is CSVEQTGGGEQFF.

This chain uses TRBV18 with TRBJ2-1; TRBD1 matches at 9 bases. Per germline, CDR1 KGHSH and CDR2 LQKENI. The length of the CDR3 is 17 residues. After removal of 2 bases from V and 3 bases from J, the junction contained 8 bases not matched to a gene. The CDR3 sequence is CASSPFLSTGGYNEQFF. The CDR3 region has the DNA TGTGCCAGCTCACCATTCCTCTCGACAGGGGGCTACAATGAGCAGTTCTTC.

This clone was picked up a small number of times. The rearrangement links TRBV9 to TRBJ2-1, with D hard to call. Deletions cut 0 bases from V and 9 bases from J, with 10 bases between. The germline CDR1 and CDR2 sequences are SGDLS and YYNGEE. This CDR3 region has 13 residues. Here the CDR3 reads CASSVARIGEQFF. The DNA of the CDR3 is TGTGCCAGCAGCGTAGCTAGAATCGGTGAGCAGTTCTTC.

Here the CDR3 DNA reads TGCGCCAGCAGCCCTGGGACTAGCGCCGTGGGAGATACGCAGTATTTT. Protein product: CASSPGTSAVGDTQYF. The chain recombines TRBV5-1 with TRBJ2-3, with TRBD2 matching 10 bases. The junction had 10 bases not matched to a gene; V was cut back by 4 bases and J by 5 bases. CDR3 size: 16 residues. Per germline, CDR1 SGHRS and CDR2 YFSETQ. The full variable domain, completed using reference TRBV5-1 and TRBJ2-3, is KAGVTQTPRYLIKTRGQQVTLSCSPISGHRSVSWYQQTPGQGLQFLFEYFSETQRNKGNFPGRFSGRQFSNSRSEMNVSTLELGDSALYLCASSPGTSAVGDTQYFGPGTRLTVL.

This clone was counted only a few times. The J gene is TRBJ1-2, the V gene TRBV11-3; D may be TRBD1 (6 bases). The CDR3 is made up of 16 amino acids. Germline V gene lookup returns CDR1 SGHNT and CDR2 YENEEA. Between the trimmed V and J ends, which lost 6 bases and 5 bases, there was a span of 22 bases. In DNA, the CDR3 is TGTGCCAGCAGTTCCACCGGGACAAGGAGGAAATATGGCTACACCTTC. Its protein product is CASSSTGTRRKYGYTF.

This chain connects TRBV20-1 to TRBJ2-7; unclear D gene. CDR3 size: 11 residues. Germline V gene lookup returns CDR1 DFQATT and CDR2 SNEGSKA (reference sequence). Deletions cut 0 bases from V and 12 bases from J, with 12 bases between. The CDR3 DNA sequence: TGCAGTGCTAGAGATCCGTCTGGCGGGTACTTC. Encoded protein: CSARDPSGGYF.

The CDR3: CASGDGYEAFF. CDR3 DNA sequence: TGTGCTAGTGGCGACGGGTACGAGGCTTTCTTT. The rearrangement joins TRBV12-5 to TRBJ1-1; D ambiguous. The CDR3 runs 11 residues. The V and J ends lost 6 bases and 11 bases respectively, with 13 bases between them. From germline, CDR1 is LGHNT and CDR2 FRNRAP. Full variable domain (remainder filled in from reference TRBV12-5 and TRBJ1-1): DARVTQTPRHKVTEMGQEVTMRCQPILGHNTVFWYRQTMMQGLELLAYFRNRAPLDDSGMPKDRFSAEMPDATLATLKIQPSEPRDSAVYFCASGDGYEAFFGQGTRLTVV.

V is TRBV6-5 and J is TRBJ1-5; D is undetermined. V lost 2 bases and J 4 bases, leaving 9 bases between the germline ends. Germline CDR1 is MNHEY and CDR2 is SVGAGI. This CDR3 is built from 14 residues. CDR3 sequence: CASSYASWNQPQHF. The CDR3 DNA reads as TGTGCCAGCAGTTACGCCAGTTGGAATCAGCCCCAGCATTTT.

J is TRBJ2-5 and V is TRBV29-1; 11 nucleotides agree with TRBD2. Germline trimming cut 0 bases from V and 5 bases from J; bases unmatched to any gene: 5. The CDR3 length is 15 residues. Germline V lookup: CDR1 SQVTM, CDR2 ANQGSEA. The CDR3 spells CSVEDSGGARETQYF. The CDR3 DNA follows: TGCAGCGTTGAAGATAGCGGGGGGGCTAGGGAGACCCAGTACTTC.

This clone was counted a few times. The gene calls are TRBV18 and TRBJ2-7, with 10 bases identical to TRBD1. Germline CDR1 KGHSH, CDR2 LQKENI. The J segment lost 5 bases and the V segment lost 3 bases, leaving 1 base of the junction unmatched. This CDR3 region has 13 residues. The CDR3 DNA reads as TGTGCCAGCTCACCGGGACAGGGGAACGAGCAGTACTTC. This codes for CASSPGQGNEQYF.

This clone was recorded a few times. The chain uses TRBV7-8 and TRBJ2-1; 8 bases are shared with TRBD2. The trim removed 2 bases at V and 4 bases at J, leaving 7 bases unmatched. Germline CDR1 reads SGHVS; CDR2 reads FQNEAQ. This CDR3 contains 16 residues. The CDR3 protein is CASSLLTSGWYNEQFF. DNA for the CDR3: TGTGCCAGCAGCTTACTAACTAGCGGTTGGTACAATGAGCAGTTCTTC.

In this sample, this clone turned up a few times. Other DNA sequences from this sample encode an identical CDR3 as well. This chain connects TRBV7-2 to TRBJ2-4, with TRBD2 as a possible D gene (5 bases). Germline CDR1 SGHTA, CDR2 FQGNSA. V gave up 3 bases and J gave up 1 base, with 7 bases separating them. There are 14 residues in the CDR3. CDR3 coding DNA: TGTGCCAGCAGCTTGTCGGGGGCCAAAAACATTCAGTACTTC. Translated, it gives CASSLSGAKNIQYF.

This clone has a handful of counts. The chain uses TRBV27 and TRBJ2-7, with TRBD1 identical over 8 bases. The CDR3 has 14 residues. Germline V gene lookup returns CDR1 MNHEY and CDR2 SMNVEV (reference sequence). Trimming cost V 8 bases and J 3 bases; bases outside gene matches: 9. CDR3: CASGPGGSIYEQYF. The CDR3, as DNA: TGTGCCAGCGGACCAGGGGGCTCCATCTACGAGCAGTACTTC.

V and J are TRBV29-1 and TRBJ2-2; 12 nucleotides agree with TRBD2. CDR1 is SQVTM, CDR2 ANQGSEA, per germline. The CDR3 loop spans 14 amino acids. Trimming removed 6 bases from V and 7 bases from J; junction bases left unmatched: 6. The CDR3 loop reads CSVRLAGEHGELFF. Written as DNA, the CDR3 is TGCAGCGTGAGACTAGCGGGAGAACACGGGGAGCTGTTTTTT.

This clone was detected many times. CDR3 amino acids: CASSFSGFSGNTIYF. Written as DNA, the CDR3 is TGTGCCAGCAGCTTCTCCGGTTTCTCTGGAAACACCATATATTTT. This sequence joins TRBV7-9 and TRBJ1-3; D uncertain. Per germline, CDR1 SEHNR and CDR2 FQNEAQ (reference sequence). Trimming took off 3 bases at V and 0 bases at J, with 9 bases between the two ends. The CDR3 is made up of 15 amino acids.

The chain links TRBV7-9 to TRBJ1-3, with TRBD1 matching 9 bases. CDR1 and CDR2 from the germline V gene are SEHNR and FQNEAQ (reference sequence). CDR3 size: 14 residues. V trimming: 7 bases; J trimming: 5 bases; junction bases outside the gene matches: 6. This CDR3 reads CASTPTGGRNTIYF. In DNA, the CDR3 is TGTGCCAGCACCCCGACAGGGGGAAGAAACACCATATATTTT.

The V and J genes are TRBV19 and TRBJ2-3, with TRBD2 identical over 9 bases. This CDR3 spans 16 amino acids. The germline gives CDR1 LNHDA, CDR2 SQIVND (reference sequence). Germline trimming cut 7 bases from V and 6 bases from J; bases unmatched to any gene: 14. The CDR3 DNA reads as TGTGCCAGTAACTCCCCCCGGGCGGGGGGGCTGGATACGCAGTATTTT. Translating gives CASNSPRAGGLDTQYF.

This chain joins TRBV7-2 and TRBJ1-3; TRBD1 matches 8 bases. V was clipped by 3 bases and J by 6 bases; unmatched bases: 4. Per the germline V gene, CDR1 is SGHTA and CDR2 is FQGNSA. The CDR3 spans 14 residues. The CDR3 region has the DNA TGTGCCAGCAGCTTTTGGACAGGGCAAAACACCATATATTTT. This translates into CASSFWTGQNTIYF. The whole variable domain, filled in from reference TRBV7-2 and TRBJ1-3, reads GAGVSQSPSNKVTEKGKDVELRCDPISGHTALYWYRQSLGQGLEFLIYFQGNSAPDKSGLPSDRFSAERTGGSVSTLTIQRTQQEDSAVYLCASSFWTGQNTIYFGEGSWLTVV.

V gene TRBV6-5 combines with J gene TRBJ2-7, with 8 nucleotides matching TRBD2. The CDR3 is 15 residues long. CDR1 MNHEY and CDR2 SVGAGI come from the germline V gene. Germline trimming cut 0 bases from V and 5 bases from J; bases unmatched to any gene: 6. CDR3 DNA: TGTGCCAGCAGTTACTCGGGGACTAGAACCAACGAGCAGTACTTC. Amino acids: CASSYSGTRTNEQYF.